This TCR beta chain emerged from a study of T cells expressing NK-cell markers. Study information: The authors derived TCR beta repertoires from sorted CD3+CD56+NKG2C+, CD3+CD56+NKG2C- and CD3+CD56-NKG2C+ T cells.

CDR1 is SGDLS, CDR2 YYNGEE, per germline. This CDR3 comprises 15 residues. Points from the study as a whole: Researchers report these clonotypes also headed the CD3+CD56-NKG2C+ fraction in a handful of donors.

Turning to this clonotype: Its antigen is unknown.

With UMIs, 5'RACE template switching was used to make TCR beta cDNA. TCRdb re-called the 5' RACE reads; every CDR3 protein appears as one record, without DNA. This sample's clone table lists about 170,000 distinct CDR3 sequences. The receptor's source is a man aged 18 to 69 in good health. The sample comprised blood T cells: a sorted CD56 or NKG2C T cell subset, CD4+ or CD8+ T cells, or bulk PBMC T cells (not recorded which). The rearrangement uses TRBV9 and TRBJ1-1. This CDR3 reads CASSVSLRGNTEAFF.